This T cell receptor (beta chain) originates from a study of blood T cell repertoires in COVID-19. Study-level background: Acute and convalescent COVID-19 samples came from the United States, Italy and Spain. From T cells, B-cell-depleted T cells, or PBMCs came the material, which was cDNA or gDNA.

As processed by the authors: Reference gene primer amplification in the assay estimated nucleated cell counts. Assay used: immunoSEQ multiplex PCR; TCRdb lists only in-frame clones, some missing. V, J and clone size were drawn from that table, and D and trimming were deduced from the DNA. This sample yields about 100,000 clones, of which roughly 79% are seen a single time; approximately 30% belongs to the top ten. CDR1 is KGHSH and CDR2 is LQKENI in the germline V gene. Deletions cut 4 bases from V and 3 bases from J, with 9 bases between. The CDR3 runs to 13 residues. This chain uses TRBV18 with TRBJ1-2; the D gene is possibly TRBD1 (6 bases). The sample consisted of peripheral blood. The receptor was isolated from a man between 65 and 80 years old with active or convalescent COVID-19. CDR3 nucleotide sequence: TGTGCCAGCTCACTCGGACAGTACTATGGCTACACCTTC. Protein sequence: CASSLGQYYGYTF.